This T cell receptor beta chain stems from a study of technical replicates of blood from a few donors. Clones were sequenced by immunoSEQ multiplex PCR, and TCRdb holds only the in-frame ones, with some missing. The data hold 75,000 to 100,000 clones, with 95% observed a single time. Germline CDR1 LNHNV, CDR2 YYDKDF (reference sequence). Between the trimmed V and J ends, which lost 1 base and 9 bases, there was a span of 18 bases. This CDR3 comprises 15 residues. The gene calls are TRBV15 and TRBJ1-1, with a possible D match to TRBD1 (5 bases). The sequenced material came from T cells isolated from PBMCs. The receptor was isolated from a human donor in good health. CDR3 DNA sequence: TGTGCCACCAGCAGAGGGGGCGCTGACCAGTATCAAGCTTTCTTT. Amino acid sequence: CATSRGGADQYQAFF. The whole variable domain, filled in from reference TRBV15 and TRBJ1-1, reads DAMVIQNPRYQVTQFGKPVTLSCSQTLNHNVMYWYQQKSSQAPKLLFHYYDKDFNNEADTPDNFQSRRPNTSFCFLDIRSPGLGDTAMYLCATSRGGADQYQAFFGQGTRLTVV.